This TCR beta chain was recovered during a study of blood T cell repertoires in COVID-19. Study as a whole: PBMCs, B-cell-depleted T cells, or T cells provided the cDNA or gDNA that made up the material.

Clones were sequenced by immunoSEQ multiplex PCR, and TCRdb holds only the in-frame ones, with some missing. The data show about 220,000 clones, 80% to 85% seen once. This clone appeared a few times. Germline lookup yields CDR1 KGHSH and CDR2 LQKENI. The CDR3 covers 14 residues. V dropped 3 bases and J dropped 7; count of bases not matched to a gene: 6. This rearrangement joins TRBV18 to TRBJ1-2; 9 bases are shared with TRBD1. The sequenced material came from peripheral blood. The clonotype originates from an older woman with acute or convalescent COVID-19. The CDR3 protein is CASSPLQGALGYTF. In nucleotides, the CDR3 is TGTGCCAGCTCACCGTTACAGGGGGCGCTTGGCTACACCTTC.